The 14 T cell receptor beta chains reported below all come from one sample, sequenced in a study of blood T cell repertoires in COVID-19. The data were produced by immunoSEQ multiplex PCR, yet TCRdb's version contains in-frame clones alone and is incomplete. The sample includes 350,000 or so clones, over 85% of them seen just once. Sequenced sample: peripheral blood. These receptor sequences come from an older woman with COVID-19, enrolled during active disease.

This chain connects TRBV2 to TRBJ2-7; D gene uncertain. The CDR3 totals 12 residues. Trimming removed 4 bases from V and 3 bases from J, with 7 bases in between. CDR1 SNHLY and CDR2 FYNNEI come from the germline V gene. The CDR3 loop reads CASSAVSYEQYF. For the CDR3, the DNA is TGTGCCAGCAGTGCGGTAAGCTACGAGCAGTACTTC.

V gene TRBV19 combines with J gene TRBJ1-1; 9 bases are shared with TRBD1. This CDR3 comprises 15 residues. The V gene end was trimmed by 2 bases and the J gene end by 7 bases; junction bases not matched to a gene: 8. The germline V gene has CDR1 LNHDA and CDR2 SQIVND (reference sequence). CDR3 bases: TGTGCCAGTAGTATATACCCCCGGACAGGGGATGAAGCTTTCTTT. Its translation is CASSIYPRTGDEAFF.

This chain connects TRBV15 to TRBJ1-3; D is unclear. V dropped 2 bases and J dropped 4 bases, with 12 bases sitting between them. Germline assignment: CDR1 LNHNV and CDR2 YYDKDF (reference sequence). The CDR3 is made up of 15 amino acids. DNA of the CDR3: TGTGCCACCAGCAGACCTCTTTGGAGGGGAAACACCATATATTTT. This codes for CATSRPLWRGNTIYF.

The rearrangement links TRBV28 to TRBJ2-3; 7 positions match TRBD2. The CDR3 consists of 15 residues. V lost 5 bases and J lost 4; bases outside the gene matches: 9. Germline CDR1 and CDR2: MDHEN and SYDVKM. CDR3 sequence (DNA): TGTGCCAGCAGTCGCGCGGGGGTTAGCGCAGATACGCAGTATTTT. Translation: CASSRAGVSADTQYF.

The gene calls are TRBV11-3 and TRBJ2-3; unclear D gene. This CDR3 region has 13 residues. V was clipped by 5 bases and J by 2 bases, with 8 bases between them. Per germline, CDR1 SGHNT and CDR2 YENEEA. The CDR3 DNA is TGTGCCAGCAGCACATGGGCCACAGATACGCAGTATTTT. This translates into CASSTWATDTQYF.

The V gene is TRBV9, the J gene TRBJ1-1; D unresolved. This CDR3 contains 13 residues. Trimming pared 1 base from V and 4 bases from J, leaving 8 bases between. The germline V gene encodes CDR1 SGDLS and CDR2 YYNGEE. CDR3 amino acids: CASSVITGTEAFF. The DNA for the CDR3 is TGTGCCAGCAGCGTAATAACGGGCACTGAAGCTTTCTTT.

This chain joins TRBV4-2 and TRBJ2-7; possibly TRBD2 for D (5 bases). Germline V CDR1 and CDR2: LGHNA, YNFKEQ. Trimming shortened V by 0 bases and J by 4 bases, and 16 bases separated the two germline ends. There are 16 residues in the CDR3. The CDR3 sequence: CASSQDLLGAAYEQYF. The CDR3 region has the DNA TGTGCCAGCAGCCAAGATCTCCTGGGAGCGGCGTACGAGCAGTACTTC.

The rearrangement joins TRBV3-1 (or the pseudogene TRBV3-2) to TRBJ2-3, with TRBD2 identical over 8 bases. With V trimmed by 0 bases and J by 0 bases, 8 bases remained unmatched. Germline values: CDR1 LGHDT, CDR2 YNNKEL (reference sequence). This CDR3 is built from 18 residues. The CDR3 bases are TGTGCCAGCAGCCAAGACGCCATCGGCGGGGGGAGCACAGATACGCAGTATTTT. Its translation is CASSQDAIGGGSTDTQYF.

The chain employs TRBV6-5 and TRBJ2-7; TRBD1 matches 7 bases. Germline values: CDR1 MNHEY, CDR2 SVGAGI. V shed 6 bases and J 2 bases; nucleotides not matched to a gene: 7. The length of the CDR3 is 14 residues. CDR3 bases: TGTGCCAGCAGCCCGGGACAGATTACCTACGAGCAGTACTTC. Translated: CASSPGQITYEQYF.

This sequence joins TRBV3-1 (or the pseudogene TRBV3-2) and TRBJ2-1, with 7 positions matching TRBD2. V shed 4 bases and J 7 bases; nucleotides not matched to a gene: 16. Germline values: CDR1 LGHDT, CDR2 YNNKEL (reference sequence). The CDR3 is 17 residues long. This chain's CDR3 is CASSPRRGEWVGNEQFF. The CDR3 coding sequence is TGTGCCAGCAGCCCCCGTCGGGGGGAATGGGTGGGGAATGAGCAGTTCTTC.

The chain employs TRBV7-2 and TRBJ1-5; D not resolved. The V end lost 2 bases, the J end lost 0 bases, and 8 bases lay between the germline ends. This CDR3 is built from 15 residues. Per germline, CDR1 SGHTA and CDR2 FQGNSA. The CDR3 is CASSLRGVSNQPQHF. CDR3 DNA sequence: TGTGCCAGCAGCTTACGGGGAGTTAGCAATCAGCCCCAGCATTTT.

The V and J genes are TRBV11-3 and TRBJ1-3, with 10 bases aligning to TRBD1. This CDR3 is built from 19 residues. Looked up from germline, CDR1 is SGHNT and CDR2 is YENEEA. Trimming cost V 5 bases and J 3 bases; bases outside gene matches: 16. DNA of the CDR3: TGTGCCAGCAGCCCCTCCGGGACAGGGGAATCGTTATTTGGAAACACCATATATTTT. Translating gives CASSPSGTGESLFGNTIYF.

The chain recombines TRBV3-1 (or the pseudogene TRBV3-2) with TRBJ1-2; 9 positions agree with TRBD1. The V and J ends lost 11 bases and 8 bases, in that order; junction bases with no gene match: 12. The CDR3 loop spans 13 amino acids. The V gene's germline CDR1 is LGHDT and CDR2 YNNKEL (reference sequence). In nucleotides, the CDR3 is TGTGCCGCCCGGGGACAGGGATTAGAAGGCTACACCTTC. Amino acid sequence: CAARGQGLEGYTF.

V usage is TRBV5-1 and J usage is TRBJ1-1; D ambiguous. The CDR3 length is 11 residues. The germline CDR1 and CDR2 sequences are SGHRS and YFSETQ. V was trimmed by 7 bases and J by 4 bases, leaving 8 bases between them. CDR3 residues: CASPSATEAFF. The CDR3 DNA reads as TGCGCCAGCCCCAGCGCCACTGAAGCTTTCTTT. The full variable domain, rest sourced from reference TRBV5-1 and TRBJ1-1, is KAGVTQTPRYLIKTRGQQVTLSCSPISGHRSVSWYQQTPGQGLQFLFEYFSETQRNKGNFPGRFSGRQFSNSRSEMNVSTLELGDSALYLCASPSATEAFFGQGTRLTVV.